The text below deals with one T cell receptor (beta chain). Its antigen is currently unknown. This sample was taken from a study of T-cell memory formation after mild COVID-19. General study results and limits: Contracting clones localized mainly to CM and EM when CD4+ and mainly to EMRA when CD8+. Clones that got smaller from day 15 to 85 had even CD4/CD8, while clones growing later tipped toward CD4+. Memory cells collected pre-infection included some clones that later responded, suggesting cross-reactive memory joined.

Germline V gives CDR1 SGHTA, CDR2 FQGNSA. The CDR3 length is 17 residues. V was trimmed by 1 base and J by 3 bases, leaving 18 bases between them. TCRdb re-derived calls from the 5' RACE reads in MiXCR, one entry per CDR3 protein. The data contain over 350,000 distinct CDR3 sequences, 16% of them singletons. The receptor was derived from a man aged 18 to 30 who had mild COVID-19 (a few samples of this study predate the infection). Cell type and time point are not known. The chain employs TRBV7-2 and TRBJ2-5, with D possibly being TRBD2 (6 bases). Sample: PBMCs or a T cell subset sorted from them (not recorded which). The chain's CDR3 is CASSLGLGSGPKETQYF. In DNA form, the CDR3 reads TGTGCCAGCAGCTTAGGTCTAGGTAGCGGACCCAAAGAGACCCAGTACTTC.